What follows are 6 T cell receptor beta chains derived from one specimen sequenced in a study of T cells in women clearing cervical HPV infection (dated by TCRdb to 2017 to 2018). The receptor library was made with the immunoSEQ multiplex PCR assay. TCRdb's version of the immuneACCESS table is confined to in-frame rearrangements and falls short of the full clone set. An unresolved V gene accounts for under half of the shortfall where checked; the remainder is of unknown origin. The sample table on file contains about 35,000 clones. The ten biggest clones cover approximately 1.5% of the sample. The material sequenced was blood buffy coat. The receptor source for this set is a woman aged 18-70 years with a cervical HPV16 infection that either progressed to CIN3+ or cleared (not recorded which).

Notes on this clone: The CDR3 end lies 3 residues beyond the end of the read and is filled in from the germline J gene. The genes are TRBV5-1 and TRBJ1-2; possible D gene TRBD1, 6 bases. Germline values: CDR1 SGHRS, CDR2 YFSETQ. The CDR3 loop spans 11 amino acids. The sequenced part of the CDR3 DNA is TGCGCCAGCAGCCTCGCAGGACAG. The encoded protein is CASSLAGQ. The entire CDR3 reads CASSLAGQYTF.

As to this clone: Read coverage stops 3 residues before the CDR3 terminus; the germline J gene supplies the remainder. The gene calls are TRBV18 and TRBJ2-1, with TRBD2 as a possible D gene (7 bases). This CDR3 is built from 16 residues. Trimming removed 1 base at V and 5 bases at J, with 15 bases between. Per germline, CDR1 KGHSH and CDR2 LQKENI. The covered CDR3 bases are TGTGCCAGCTCACCACAGGGGGGGGGCTCGAACAATGAG. This translates into CASSPQGGGSNNE. The full CDR3 protein reads CASSPQGGGSNNEQFF.

Concerning this clone itself: The CDR3 goes on 3 residues after the read ends, and that part is filled in from the germline J gene. This chain joins TRBV5-1 and TRBJ1-1; TRBD1 aligns across 8 bases. The CDR3 has 17 residues. The junction had 8 bases not matched to a gene; V was cut back by 0 bases and J by 1 base. Per the germline V gene, CDR1 is SGHRS and CDR2 is YFSETQ. The sequenced CDR3 bases are TGCGCCAGCAGCTTGGGGACAGGGTTTGGGGCGAACACTGAA. Its translation: CASSLGTGFGANTE. The entire CDR3 protein reads CASSLGTGFGANTEAFF.

Comment on this clone: At one end, the junction sequence differs from germline, possibly due to a read error. The read ends 3 residues shy of where the CDR3 ends; the end is completed using the germline J gene. Additional DNA sequences in this sample encode the identical CDR3. The J gene is TRBJ1-3, the V gene TRBV2; the D gene is possibly TRBD1 (5 bases). Germline V CDR1 and CDR2: SNHLY, FYNNEI. CDR3 size: 13 residues. CDR3 DNA, as far as it was read: TGTGCCAGCAGTGAAGGGCAGGGAAACACA. Translation gives CASSEGQGNT. Given in full, the CDR3 is CASSEGQGNTIYF.

With respect to this clone: The read halts 3 residues ahead of the CDR3 end, with the missing end drawn from the germline J gene. The chain couples TRBV11-2 to TRBJ2-2; D call uncertain. The CDR3 sequence is 15 residues long. Germline loops: CDR1 SGHAT, CDR2 FQNNGV. The germline V and J ends were trimmed by 3 bases and 4 bases, with 12 bases remaining between them. CDR3 sequence reads: CASSFGRVGTGELFF. CDR3 bases read: TGTGCCAGCAGCTTTGGTCGGGTCGGCACCGGGGAG.

With respect to this clone: The CDR3 end lies 3 residues beyond the end of the read and is filled in from the germline J gene. This chain links TRBV5-1 with TRBJ1-1, with D perhaps matching TRBD1 (6 bases). This CDR3 is built from 17 residues. Trimming removed 3 bases at V and 6 bases at J, with 24 bases between. Germline CDR1 SGHRS, CDR2 YFSETQ. The covered CDR3 bases are TGCGCCAGCAGCTGGACAGAACCGGGACAAGGAACCCCTGAA. Its translation: CASSWTEPGQGTPE. The full CDR3 protein reads CASSWTEPGQGTPEAFF.